This is a list of T cell receptor beta chains from one sample in a study of shared clonotypes between healthy human individuals. Sequenced by immunoSEQ multiplex PCR; TCRdb stores in-frame clones only, minus some. Here the sample spans approximately 2,000,000 clones, just over 90% being singletons. The specimen was naive CD8+ T cells from PBMCs. These receptors came from a young man in good health. Some clones in this sample may be carry-over from other donors' samples. The CDR3 runs from the conserved cysteine through the conserved F or W.

v_gene	j_gene	CDR3aa
TRBV5-4	TRBJ1-2	CASSWDRGMRGYTF
TRBV9	TRBJ2-1	CASSGDSNNEQFF
TRBV25-1	TRBJ1-5	CASSPNGQPSNQPQHF
TRBV27	TRBJ2-3	CASSTGRGADTQYF
TRBV28	TRBJ2-2	CASSLLGELFF
TRBV5-6	TRBJ2-1	CASSPGLAGGPGSYNEQFF
TRBV11-1	TRBJ2-7	CASSLSSGRSYAYEQYF
TRBV30	TRBJ1-2	CAWSRGQNYGYTF
TRBV2	TRBJ2-7	CAITGTVYEQYF
TRBV6-4	TRBJ2-3	CASSLAVTGDRGQSDTQYF
TRBV28	TRBJ2-3	CASSYPPPASTDTQYF
TRBV28	TRBJ2-7	CASSSLPVPYEQYF
TRBV28	TRBJ1-1	CASSLLQGANTEAFF
TRBV9	TRBJ2-5	CASSVSGARETQYF
TRBV27	TRBJ2-1	CASSRRSQYNEQFF
TRBV27	TRBJ2-5	CASSLLHSGGYQETQYF
TRBV7-9	TRBJ2-7	CASRSGTGGEDEQYF